The 32 T cell receptor beta chains below were found in one sample sequenced in a study of T cells in Graves' hyperthyroidism and ophthalmopathy. Amplified regions were TCR beta CDR3 sequences from RNA transcripts. Initially, a first-round RT-PCR of the TCR CDR3 employed the HTBI primer set. TCRdb reanalysed the multiplex PCR reads using MiXCR and keeps one entry per CDR3 protein. Seen here are about 300,000 distinct CDR3 sequences, approximately 14% observed once, and the top ten hold approximately 7.9%. The sample consisted of blood. The receptors shown here come from a woman in her thirties or forties with Graves' hyperthyroidism.

This clonotype appeared many times. The V gene is TRBV2, the J gene TRBJ1-5, with 9 positions matching TRBD1. Germline CDR1 reads SNHLY; CDR2 reads FYNNEI. V shed 3 bases, J shed 4 bases, and the junction held 1 base outside the gene matches. The CDR3 length is 14 residues. In nucleotides, the CDR3 is TGTGCCAGCAGTGAGGGGACAGGGAATCAGCCCCAGCATTTT. Translation: CASSEGTGNQPQHF.

This clonotype was detected many times. The V gene is TRBV2, the J gene TRBJ1-1; no firm D call. V was clipped by 4 bases and J by 5 bases, with 8 bases between them. CDR3 length: 12 residues. Per germline, CDR1 SNHLY and CDR2 FYNNEI. In DNA form, the CDR3 reads TGTGCCAGCAGTGTCTTCCAGACTGAAGCTTTCTTT. Translating gives CASSVFQTEAFF.

This clonotype was seen many times. The V gene is TRBV27, the J gene TRBJ2-2, with 9 bases aligning to TRBD1. Germline loops: CDR1 MNHEY, CDR2 SMNVEV (reference sequence). Trimming cost V 7 bases and J 7 bases; bases outside gene matches: 10. This CDR3 has 15 amino acids. The CDR3 sequence is CASTSGTGFGGELFF. The CDR3 region has the DNA TGTGCCAGCACCAGCGGGACAGGGTTTGGCGGGGAGCTGTTTTTT.

The chain carries TRBV20-1 and TRBJ1-2; 7 bases line up with TRBD1. J lost 8 bases, V lost 1 base, and 10 bases had no gene match. Germline CDR1 and CDR2: DFQATT and SNEGSKA (reference sequence). The CDR3 sequence is 14 residues long. The CDR3 DNA reads as TGCAGTGCTAGAGTGAGGGGGCCCCTCTGGGGCTACACCTTC. This sequence encodes CSARVRGPLWGYTF.

This clonotype was seen repeatedly, ten times or more. This CDR3 reads CASSGAYGRALNEQFF. CDR3 DNA sequence: TGTGCCAGCAGCGGTGCTTACGGGAGGGCCCTAAATGAGCAGTTCTTC. J is TRBJ2-1 and V is TRBV2, with 8 bases aligning to TRBD2. V shed 6 bases, J shed 7 bases, and the junction held 14 bases outside the gene matches. This CDR3 is 16 amino acids long. Germline CDR1 is SNHLY and CDR2 is FYNNEI.

This clonotype has at least ten counts. V is TRBV28 and J is TRBJ2-7; 7 bases are shared with TRBD2. Germline V lookup: CDR1 MDHEN, CDR2 SYDVKM. V lost 7 bases and J lost 2; bases outside the gene matches: 8. The CDR3 spans 14 residues. The CDR3 DNA reads as TGTGCCAGCATTAAGAGAGGGAGGGCCTACGAGCAGTACTTC. This gives the protein CASIKRGRAYEQYF.

This clonotype has at least ten counts. This chain uses TRBV11-2 with TRBJ2-5; tentative D call: TRBD1 (8 bases). The V end was cut by 5 bases, the J end by 2 bases, with 15 bases between. This CDR3 is 15 amino acids long. CDR1 is SGHAT, CDR2 FQNNGV, per germline. The CDR3 DNA reads as TGTGCCAGCAGCCGGACAGGGAGGGGGCAAGAGACCCAGTACTTC. This translates into CASSRTGRGQETQYF.

This clonotype was seen ten or more times. J is TRBJ2-2 and V is TRBV6-1, with a tentative D call TRBD2 (6 bases). CDR1 and CDR2 (germline): MNHNS, SASEGT. The CDR3 spans 16 residues. The germline V and J ends were trimmed by 5 bases and 3 bases, with 16 bases remaining between them. CDR3 nucleotide sequence: TGTGCCAGCAGTTCAAGGGCGGGATCCCACACCGGGGAGCTGTTTTTT. It codes for CASSSRAGSHTGELFF.

The table lists this clonotype with many counts. At one of its ends the junction is not consistent with the germline gene, which may arise from a read error. The V call is TRBV6-2 or TRBV6-3, the J call TRBJ2-5, with 11 bases lining up with TRBD2. CDR3 length equals 13 residues. Germline-derived CDR1 and CDR2 are MNHEY and SVGEGT. The CDR3 sequence: CASSRVAGGPPDF. For the CDR3, the DNA is TGTGCCAGCAGTCGTGTAGCGGGAGGGCCTCCGGACTTC.

This clonotype was observed a single time. A much more abundant neighbour one base away suggests this may be a read error. The chain recombines TRBV24-1 with TRBJ1-3; D is unresolved. In germline, CDR1 is KGHDR, CDR2 SFDVKD. Trimming stripped 2 bases from V and 0 bases from J, with 7 bases between. The CDR3 loop spans 15 amino acids. The CDR3 region is CATSDSGNSGNTIYF. The CDR3 DNA reads TGTGCCACCAGTGATTCGGGCAACTCTGGAAACACCATATATTTT.

This clonotype came up many times. The chain combines TRBV28 with TRBJ2-7; TRBD1 aligns across 7 bases. Germline values: CDR1 MDHEN, CDR2 SYDVKM. CDR3 length: 14 amino acids. V was pared by 6 bases and J by 4 bases, with 9 bases of the junction left unmatched. CDR3 DNA: TGTGCCAGCAGGGAACCGGGACAGATTTACGAGCAGTACTTC. Amino acids: CASREPGQIYEQYF.

This clonotype has a handful of counts. V gene TRBV20-1 combines with J gene TRBJ2-7; D may match TRBD1 or TRBD2 (5 bases each). V lost 0 bases to trimming and J lost 2 bases, with 17 bases between them. The CDR3 spans 16 residues. Germline values: CDR1 DFQATT, CDR2 SNEGSKA (reference sequence). CDR3 coding DNA: TGCAGTGCTAGAGATGAATACGGTAGAGGGGCCTACGAGCAGTACTTC. Amino acids: CSARDEYGRGAYEQYF.

The table lists this clonotype with a few counts. V and J are TRBV7-9 and TRBJ2-7, with a tentative D call TRBD1 (6 bases). With 5 bases removed from V and 3 bases from J, the gap between germline ends came to 17 bases. From germline, CDR1 is SEHNR and CDR2 FQNEAQ (reference sequence). The CDR3 totals 15 residues. CDR3 region: CASSPTTGRGYEQYF. CDR3 bases: TGTGCCAGCAGCCCGACGACCGGCAGGGGCTACGAGCAGTACTTC.

At least ten counts were recorded for this clonotype. This chain links TRBV29-1 with TRBJ2-2, with 8 bases matching TRBD1. This CDR3 contains 15 residues. The germline gives CDR1 SQVTM, CDR2 ANQGSEA. The ends lost 5 bases at V and 4 bases at J; junction bases unmatched: 9. The CDR3 bases are TGCAGCGTTCTCCCGGACAGGGTGGCCACCGGGGAGCTGTTTTTT. It codes for CSVLPDRVATGELFF.

This clonotype was detected many times. The V and J genes are TRBV12-5 and TRBJ2-3; tentatively, D is TRBD1 or TRBD2 (5 bases each). Trimming cost V 6 bases and J 2 bases, with 18 bases left between them. CDR3 length: 16 amino acids. Germline loops: CDR1 LGHNT, CDR2 FRNRAP. As DNA, the CDR3 is TGTGCTAGTGGCCAAGGGACGGTGACTTACACAGATACGCAGTATTTT. It codes for CASGQGTVTYTDTQYF.

This sequence joins TRBV7-9 and TRBJ1-2; the D is unclear. Germline CDR1 SEHNR, CDR2 FQNEAQ (reference sequence). The ends were cut back, 4 bases at V and 4 bases at J, with 10 bases in the middle. CDR3 size: 13 residues. The CDR3 here is CASSSGRSYGYTF. Here the CDR3 DNA reads TGTGCCAGCAGCTCGGGCCGCAGCTATGGCTACACCTTC.

This clonotype was counted ten times or more. The chain couples TRBV19 to TRBJ1-1; 7 bases match TRBD1. Trimming at V came to 4 bases and at J to 5 bases, leaving 10 bases not matched to a gene. CDR3 length: 15 residues. The germline V gene encodes CDR1 LNHDA and CDR2 SQIVND (reference sequence). This chain's CDR3 is CASSTTQGRRTEAFF. CDR3 DNA: TGTGCCAGTAGTACGACACAGGGGAGGAGAACTGAAGCTTTCTTT.

This clonotype was detected ten times or more. The chain is built from TRBV19 and TRBJ2-2; 10 bases line up with TRBD2. V shed 10 bases, J shed 5 bases, and the junction held 7 bases outside the gene matches. Germline CDR1 LNHDA, CDR2 SQIVND (reference sequence). This CDR3 spans 14 amino acids. DNA for the CDR3: TGTGCCACTTCAGCGGGAGGGGGGACCGGGGAGCTGTTTTTT. Residues: CATSAGGGTGELFF.

This clonotype was picked up many times. The chain is built from TRBV28 and TRBJ2-6, with no clear D. The CDR3 runs to 16 residues. The germline V and J ends were trimmed by 5 bases and 0 bases, with 11 bases remaining between them. The V gene's germline CDR1 is MDHEN and CDR2 SYDVKM. As DNA, the CDR3 is TGTGCCAGCAGTGGCCCAGTAAGCTCTGGGGCCAACGTCCTGACTTTC. It translates to CASSGPVSSGANVLTF. The entire variable domain, with the rest obtained from reference TRBV28 and TRBJ2-6, is as follows: DVKVTQSSRYLVKRTGEKVFLECVQDMDHENMFWYRQDPGLGLRLIYFSYDVKMKEKGDIPEGYSVSREKKERFSLILESASTNQTSMYLCASSGPVSSGANVLTFGAGSRLTVL.

This clonotype was detected only a few times. In DNA, the CDR3 is TGTGCCAGTAGTATTACCAGGGGCTACAATGAGCAGTTCTTC. It yields the protein CASSITRGYNEQFF. The chain employs TRBV19 and TRBJ2-1; possible D gene TRBD1, 6 bases. CDR3 length equals 14 residues. Germline CDR1 LNHDA, CDR2 SQIVND (reference sequence). V was shortened by 3 bases and J by 3 bases, with 9 bases between the two germline ends.

This clonotype appeared a few times. V and J are TRBV18 and TRBJ2-3; 8 nucleotides agree with TRBD2. Unmatched junction bases numbered 2, after V lost 2 bases and J lost 7 bases. CDR1 and CDR2 (germline): KGHSH, LQKENI. The CDR3 is 13 amino acids. CDR3 amino acids: CASSPSGGNTQYF. The CDR3 DNA sequence: TGTGCCAGCTCACCATCGGGAGGGAATACGCAGTATTTT.

This clonotype came up many times. The chain links TRBV20-1 to TRBJ2-7; 9 bases agree with TRBD2. The V and J ends lost 0 bases and 1 base, in that order; junction bases with no gene match: 10. The CDR3 totals 17 residues. Germline-derived CDR1 and CDR2 are DFQATT and SNEGSKA (reference sequence). CDR3 sequence: CSARDLPLAGYSYEQYF. For the CDR3, the DNA is TGCAGTGCTAGAGATCTCCCTCTAGCGGGATATTCCTACGAGCAGTACTTC.

This clonotype was seen many times. The chain joins TRBV11-2 to TRBJ2-3; D is unclear. V shed 3 bases and J shed 4 bases, with 8 bases lying between them. CDR3 length equals 13 residues. The germline CDR1 and CDR2 sequences are SGHAT and FQNNGV. The CDR3 sequence is CASSFRRSDTQYF. The CDR3 DNA follows: TGTGCCAGCAGCTTCAGGCGGTCAGATACGCAGTATTTT.

Ten or more counts support this clonotype. The chain couples TRBV6-1 to TRBJ2-7; D possibly matches TRBD1 or TRBD2 (5 bases each). CDR3 length equals 15 residues. Germline assignment: CDR1 MNHNS and CDR2 SASEGT. The ends were cut back, 4 bases at V and 2 bases at J, with 15 bases in the middle. CDR3 loop: CASSGDQTVTYEQYF. The CDR3 nucleotides read TGTGCCAGCAGTGGGGACCAGACAGTAACCTACGAGCAGTACTTC.

In its sample, this clonotype was seen many times. As DNA, the CDR3 is TGTGCCAGCAGCTTGGGAGCGGTTGGGACTAGCGGGAGTTTACGCGAGCAGTTCTTC. This sequence encodes CASSLGAVGTSGSLREQFF. This chain links TRBV7-6 with TRBJ2-1; 14 bases agree with TRBD2. The germline CDR1 and CDR2 sequences are SGHVS and FNYEAQ. This CDR3 contains 19 residues. After removal of 3 bases from V and 10 bases from J, the junction contained 17 bases not matched to a gene.

This clonotype was picked up many times. The genes are TRBV3-1 and TRBJ2-1; 12 nucleotides align to TRBD2. The CDR3 totals 18 residues. Unmatched junction bases numbered 4, after V lost 1 base and J lost 0 bases. CDR1 and CDR2 from the germline V gene are LGHDT and YNNKEL (reference sequence). In DNA form, the CDR3 reads TGTGCCAGCAGCCAAGGGTCTAGCGGGGGGGTCTCCTACAATGAGCAGTTCTTC. Residues: CASSQGSSGGVSYNEQFF.

The chain employs TRBV6-1 and TRBJ2-3; 10 nucleotides agree with TRBD2. Trimming removed 4 bases from V and 4 bases from J; junction bases left unmatched: 8. CDR1 and CDR2 from the germline V gene are MNHNS and SASEGT. The CDR3 runs to 16 residues. CDR3 sequence: CASSASGRDRADTQYF. The CDR3 DNA is TGTGCCAGCAGTGCCAGCGGGAGGGACCGGGCAGATACGCAGTATTTT.

This clonotype was seen ten or more times. In DNA, the CDR3 is TGTGCCAGCCCGGGTCGTTCCTACGAGCAGTACTTC. It translates to CASPGRSYEQYF. The chain employs TRBV27 and TRBJ2-7; D remains ambiguous. The CDR3 has 12 residues. From germline, CDR1 is MNHEY and CDR2 SMNVEV (reference sequence). Trimming cost V 8 bases and J 1 base, with 9 bases left between them.

This clonotype occurred many times. J is TRBJ1-1 and V is TRBV7-2; a weak D match, TRBD1 (5 bases). The germline V and J ends were trimmed by 1 base and 9 bases, with 18 bases remaining between them. The germline V gene has CDR1 SGHTA and CDR2 FQGNSA. The CDR3 extends over 15 amino acids. CDR3 in amino acids: CASSLGRRGTSKAFF. The CDR3 DNA reads as TGTGCCAGCAGCTTAGGGAGGCGGGGGACCTCCAAAGCTTTCTTT.

At least ten counts were recorded for this clonotype. The chain carries TRBV7-2 and TRBJ2-1; D is unresolved. The CDR3 has 13 amino acids. The V end was cut by 5 bases, the J end by 2 bases, with 7 bases between. Germline values: CDR1 SGHTA, CDR2 FQGNSA. The CDR3 region is CASSLDPYNEQFF. Written as DNA, the CDR3 is TGTGCCAGCAGCCTAGACCCCTACAATGAGCAGTTCTTC.

This clonotype was seen more than once but under ten times. Relative to the germline gene, one junction end is altered; a read error may explain this. V gene TRBV12-3 or TRBV12-4 combines with J gene TRBJ2-1; the D gene is possibly TRBD1 (5 bases). The CDR3 contains 16 residues. CDR3 residues: CASSLGGWSSYNGQFF. In nucleotides, the CDR3 is TGTGCCAGCAGTTTAGGGGGCTGGAGCTCCTACAATGGGCAGTTCTTC.

This clonotype came up a few times. This CDR3 reads CASSQTGEVTEAFF. CDR3 nucleotides: TGTGCCAGCAGTCAGACAGGGGAGGTCACTGAAGCTTTCTTT. The chain has TRBV6-1 and TRBJ1-1; 8 bases agree with TRBD1. CDR1 is MNHNS and CDR2 is SASEGT in the germline V gene. CDR3 length: 14 amino acids. V was clipped by 5 bases and J by 4 bases; unmatched bases: 6.